The clone carrying this T cell receptor (beta chain) showed up many times. Its antigen is as yet unknown. Germline V gene sequence: CDR1 SQVTM, CDR2 ANQGSEA. There are 12 residues in the CDR3. The V gene end was trimmed by 4 bases and the J gene end by 3 bases; junction bases not matched to a gene: 2. This sample is drawn from a study of identical twins. Whole-study results and caveats: Fewer insertions characterized abundant cord blood beta clonotypes, whereas memory repertoires showed none.

Template switching created a universal primer site, and the cDNA included unique molecular identifiers. TCRdb passed the 5' RACE reads through MiXCR, listing each CDR3 protein once. The sample carries fewer than 250,000 distinct CDR3 sequences, less than 8% recorded once. These data were also filed under a second study, of yellow fever vaccine responses in identical twins.

The gene calls are TRBV29-1 and TRBJ2-5; 7 bases agree with TRBD1. The sequence derives from a woman between 18 and 29 years old in good health. The sample comprised memory (CD45RO+) T cells sorted from blood. The CDR3 spells CSVVGTEETQYF. CDR3 in DNA: TGCAGCGTTGTCGGGACAGAAGAGACCCAGTACTTC.